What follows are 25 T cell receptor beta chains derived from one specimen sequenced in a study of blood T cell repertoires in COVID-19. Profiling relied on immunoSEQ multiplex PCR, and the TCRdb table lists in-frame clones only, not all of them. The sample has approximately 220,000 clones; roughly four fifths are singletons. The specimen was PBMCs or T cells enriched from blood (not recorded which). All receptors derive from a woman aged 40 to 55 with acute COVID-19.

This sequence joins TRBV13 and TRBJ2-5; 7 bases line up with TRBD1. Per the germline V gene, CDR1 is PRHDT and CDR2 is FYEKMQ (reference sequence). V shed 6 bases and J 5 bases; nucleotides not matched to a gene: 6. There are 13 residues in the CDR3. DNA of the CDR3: TGTGCCAGCAGAAGGGGGCTTGCTGAGACCCAGTACTTC. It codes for CASRRGLAETQYF.

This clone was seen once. The CDR3 DNA follows: TGCGCCAGCAGTGAGACAGGGAACTATGGCTACACCTTC. Protein sequence: CASSETGNYGYTF. The genes are TRBV10-2 and TRBJ1-2, with TRBD1 as a possible D gene (6 bases). Trimming shortened V by 2 bases and J by 2 bases, and 6 bases separated the two germline ends. Germline CDR1 and CDR2: WSHSY and SAAADI. The length of the CDR3 is 13 residues.

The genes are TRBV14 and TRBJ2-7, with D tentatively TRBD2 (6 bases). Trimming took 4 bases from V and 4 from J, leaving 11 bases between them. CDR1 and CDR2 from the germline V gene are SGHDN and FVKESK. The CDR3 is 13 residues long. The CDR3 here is CASSRRLVYEQYF. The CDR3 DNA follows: TGTGCCAGCAGCCGTAGACTAGTTTACGAGCAGTACTTC.

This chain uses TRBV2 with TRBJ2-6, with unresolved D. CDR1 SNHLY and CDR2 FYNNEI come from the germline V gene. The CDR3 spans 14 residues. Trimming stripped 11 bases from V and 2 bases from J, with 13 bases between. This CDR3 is CAGSPAAGANVLTF. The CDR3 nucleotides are TGTGCCGGGTCCCCCGCGGCTGGGGCCAACGTCCTGACTTTC.

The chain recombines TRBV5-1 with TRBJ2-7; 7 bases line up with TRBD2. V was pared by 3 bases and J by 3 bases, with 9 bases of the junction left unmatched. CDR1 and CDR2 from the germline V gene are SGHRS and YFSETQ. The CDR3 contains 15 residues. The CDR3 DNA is TGCGCCAGCAGCTCCCAGCGGGGTTCTGTCTACGAGCAGTACTTC. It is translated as CASSSQRGSVYEQYF.

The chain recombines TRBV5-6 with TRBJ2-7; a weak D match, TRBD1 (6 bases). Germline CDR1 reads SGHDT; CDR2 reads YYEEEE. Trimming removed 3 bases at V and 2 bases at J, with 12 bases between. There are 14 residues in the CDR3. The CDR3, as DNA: TGTGCCAGCAGCTCACAGGGCTTCCCCTACGAGCAGTACTTC. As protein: CASSSQGFPYEQYF. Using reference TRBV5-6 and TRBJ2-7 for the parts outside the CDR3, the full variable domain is DAGVTQSPTHLIKTRGQQVTLRCSPKSGHDTVSWYQQALGQGPQFIFQYYEEEERQRGNFPDRFSGHQFPNYSSELNVNALLLGDSALYLCASSSQGFPYEQYFGPGTRLTVT.

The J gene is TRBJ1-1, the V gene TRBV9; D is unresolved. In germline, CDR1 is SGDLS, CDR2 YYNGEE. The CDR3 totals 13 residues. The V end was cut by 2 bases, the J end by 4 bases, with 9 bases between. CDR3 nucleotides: TGTGCCAGCAGCGTTACATGGAGCACTGAAGCTTTCTTT. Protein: CASSVTWSTEAFF.

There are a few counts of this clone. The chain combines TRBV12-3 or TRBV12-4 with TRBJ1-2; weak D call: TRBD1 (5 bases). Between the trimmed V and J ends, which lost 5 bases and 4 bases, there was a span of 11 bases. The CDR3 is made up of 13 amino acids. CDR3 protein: CASSQRGSYGYTF. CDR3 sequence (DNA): TGTGCCAGCAGTCAAAGGGGTTCCTATGGCTACACCTTC.

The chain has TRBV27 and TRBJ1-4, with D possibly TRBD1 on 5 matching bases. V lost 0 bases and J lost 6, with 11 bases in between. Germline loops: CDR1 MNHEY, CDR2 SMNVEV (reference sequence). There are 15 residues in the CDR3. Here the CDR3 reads CASSLSMGGDEKLFF. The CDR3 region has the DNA TGTGCCAGCAGTTTATCGATGGGGGGTGATGAAAAACTGTTTTTT.

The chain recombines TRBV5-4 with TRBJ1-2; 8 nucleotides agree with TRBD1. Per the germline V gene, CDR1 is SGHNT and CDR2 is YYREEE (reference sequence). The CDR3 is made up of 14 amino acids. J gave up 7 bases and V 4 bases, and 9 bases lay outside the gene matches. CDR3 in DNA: TGTGCCAGCAGCCGAGACCAGGGGGCGAGTGGCTACACCTTC. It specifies CASSRDQGASGYTF.

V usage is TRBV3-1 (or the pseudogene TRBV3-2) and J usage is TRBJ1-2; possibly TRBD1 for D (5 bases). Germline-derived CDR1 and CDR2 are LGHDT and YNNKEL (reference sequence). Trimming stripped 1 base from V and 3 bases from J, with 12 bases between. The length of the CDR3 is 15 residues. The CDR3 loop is CASSQVGQHDYGYTF. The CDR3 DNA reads TGTGCCAGCAGCCAAGTGGGGCAACATGACTATGGCTACACCTTC.

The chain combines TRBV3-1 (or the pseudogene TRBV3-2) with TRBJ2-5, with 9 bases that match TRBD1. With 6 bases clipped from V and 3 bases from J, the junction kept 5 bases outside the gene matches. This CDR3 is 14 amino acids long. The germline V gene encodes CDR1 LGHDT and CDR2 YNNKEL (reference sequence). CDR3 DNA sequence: TGTGCCAGCAGACGGACAGGGGCTGAAGAGACCCAGTACTTC. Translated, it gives CASRRTGAEETQYF.

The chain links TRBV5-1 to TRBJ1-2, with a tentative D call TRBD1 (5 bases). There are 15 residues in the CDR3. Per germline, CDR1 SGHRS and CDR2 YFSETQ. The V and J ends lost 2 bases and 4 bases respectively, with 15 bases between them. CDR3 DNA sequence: TGCGCCAGCAGCTTTCGGGGGACGGAGCTCTATGGCTACACCTTC. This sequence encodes CASSFRGTELYGYTF.

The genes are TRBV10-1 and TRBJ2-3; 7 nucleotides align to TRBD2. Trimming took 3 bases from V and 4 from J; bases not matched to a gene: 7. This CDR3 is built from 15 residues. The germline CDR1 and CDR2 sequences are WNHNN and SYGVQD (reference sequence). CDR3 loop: CASSDRGRSPDTQYF. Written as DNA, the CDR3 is TGCGCCAGCAGTGATCGCGGGAGATCCCCAGATACGCAGTATTTT.

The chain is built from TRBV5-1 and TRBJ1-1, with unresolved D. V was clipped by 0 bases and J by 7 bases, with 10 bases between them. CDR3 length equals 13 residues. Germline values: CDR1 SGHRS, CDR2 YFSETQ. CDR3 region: CASSLATSREAFF. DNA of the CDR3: TGCGCCAGCAGCTTGGCCACTAGTCGTGAAGCTTTCTTT.

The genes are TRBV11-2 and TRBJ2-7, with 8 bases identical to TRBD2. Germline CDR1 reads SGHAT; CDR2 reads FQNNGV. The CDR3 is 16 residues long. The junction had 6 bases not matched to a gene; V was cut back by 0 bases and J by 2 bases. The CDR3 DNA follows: TGTGCCAGCAGCTTAGATCTAACTAGCGGCACCTACGAGCAGTACTTC. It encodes CASSLDLTSGTYEQYF. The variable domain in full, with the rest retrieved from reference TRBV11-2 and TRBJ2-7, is EAGVAQSPRYKIIEKRQSVAFWCNPISGHATLYWYQQILGQGPKLLIQFQNNGVVDDSQLPKDRFSAERLKGVDSTLKIQPAKLEDSAVYLCASSLDLTSGTYEQYFGPGTRLTVT.

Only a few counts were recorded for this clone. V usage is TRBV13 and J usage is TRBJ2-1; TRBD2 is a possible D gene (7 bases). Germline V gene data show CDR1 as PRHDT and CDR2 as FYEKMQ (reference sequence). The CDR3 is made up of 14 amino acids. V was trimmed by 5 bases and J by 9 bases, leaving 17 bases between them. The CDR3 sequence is CASSLGGRDLEQFF. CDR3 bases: TGTGCCAGCAGCCTCGGGGGGCGGGACCTTGAGCAGTTCTTC.

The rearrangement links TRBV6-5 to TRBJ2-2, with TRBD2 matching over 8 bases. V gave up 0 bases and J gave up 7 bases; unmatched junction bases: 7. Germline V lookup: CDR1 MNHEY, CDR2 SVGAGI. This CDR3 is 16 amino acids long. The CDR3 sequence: CASSYSREGLFGELFF. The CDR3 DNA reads TGTGCCAGCAGTTACTCACGGGAGGGCCTCTTCGGGGAGCTGTTTTTT.

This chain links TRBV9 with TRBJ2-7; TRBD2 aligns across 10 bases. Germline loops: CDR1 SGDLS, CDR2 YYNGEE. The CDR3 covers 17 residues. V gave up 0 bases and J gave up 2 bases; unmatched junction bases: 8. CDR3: CASSVAAGGLETYEQYF. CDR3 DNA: TGTGCCAGCAGCGTAGCAGCGGGGGGGTTAGAAACCTACGAGCAGTACTTC.

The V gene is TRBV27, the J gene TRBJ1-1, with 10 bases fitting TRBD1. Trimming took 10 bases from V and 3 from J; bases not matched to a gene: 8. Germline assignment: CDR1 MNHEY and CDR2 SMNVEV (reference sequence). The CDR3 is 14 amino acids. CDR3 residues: CATGTGVRDTEAFF. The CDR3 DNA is TGTGCCACCGGGACAGGGGTTCGAGACACTGAAGCTTTCTTT.

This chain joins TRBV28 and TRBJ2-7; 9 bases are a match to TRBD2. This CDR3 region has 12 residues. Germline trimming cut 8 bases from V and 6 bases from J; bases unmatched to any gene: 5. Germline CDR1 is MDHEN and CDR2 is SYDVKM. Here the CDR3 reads CASSGLAGEQYF. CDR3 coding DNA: TGTGCCAGCTCGGGACTAGCAGGCGAGCAGTACTTC.

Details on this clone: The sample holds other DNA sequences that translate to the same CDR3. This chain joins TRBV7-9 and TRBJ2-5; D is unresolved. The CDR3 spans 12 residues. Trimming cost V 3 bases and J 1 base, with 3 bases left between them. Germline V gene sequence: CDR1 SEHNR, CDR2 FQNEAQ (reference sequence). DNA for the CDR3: TGTGCCAGCAGCTTTAGCCAAGAGACCCAGTACTTC. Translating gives CASSFSQETQYF.

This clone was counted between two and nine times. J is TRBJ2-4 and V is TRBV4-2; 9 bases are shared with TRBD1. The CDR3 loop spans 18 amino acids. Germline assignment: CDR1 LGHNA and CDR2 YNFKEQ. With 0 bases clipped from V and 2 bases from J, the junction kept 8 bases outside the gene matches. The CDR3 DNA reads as TGTGCCAGCAGCCAAGATCTTGAGGGACAGGGATCCAAAAACATTCAGTACTTC. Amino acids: CASSQDLEGQGSKNIQYF.

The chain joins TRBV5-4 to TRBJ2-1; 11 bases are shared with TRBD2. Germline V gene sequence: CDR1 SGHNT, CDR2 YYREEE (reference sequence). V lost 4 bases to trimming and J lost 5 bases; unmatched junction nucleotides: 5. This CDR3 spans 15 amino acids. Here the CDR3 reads CASSVGTSGNNEQFF. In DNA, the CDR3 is TGTGCCAGCAGCGTCGGGACTAGCGGCAACAATGAGCAGTTCTTC. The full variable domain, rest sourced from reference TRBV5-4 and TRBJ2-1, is ETGVTQSPTHLIKTRGQQVTLRCSSQSGHNTVSWYQQALGQGPQFIFQYYREEENGRGNFPPRFSGLQFPNYSSELNVNALELDDSALYLCASSVGTSGNNEQFFGPGTRLTVL.

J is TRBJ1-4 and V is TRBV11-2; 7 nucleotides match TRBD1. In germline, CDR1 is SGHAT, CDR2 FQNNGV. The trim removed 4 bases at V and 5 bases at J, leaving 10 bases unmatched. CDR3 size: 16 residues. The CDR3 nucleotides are TGTGCCAGCAGCTCGCTTCGACAGGGAAAAAATGAAAAACTGTTTTTT. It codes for CASSSLRQGKNEKLFF.